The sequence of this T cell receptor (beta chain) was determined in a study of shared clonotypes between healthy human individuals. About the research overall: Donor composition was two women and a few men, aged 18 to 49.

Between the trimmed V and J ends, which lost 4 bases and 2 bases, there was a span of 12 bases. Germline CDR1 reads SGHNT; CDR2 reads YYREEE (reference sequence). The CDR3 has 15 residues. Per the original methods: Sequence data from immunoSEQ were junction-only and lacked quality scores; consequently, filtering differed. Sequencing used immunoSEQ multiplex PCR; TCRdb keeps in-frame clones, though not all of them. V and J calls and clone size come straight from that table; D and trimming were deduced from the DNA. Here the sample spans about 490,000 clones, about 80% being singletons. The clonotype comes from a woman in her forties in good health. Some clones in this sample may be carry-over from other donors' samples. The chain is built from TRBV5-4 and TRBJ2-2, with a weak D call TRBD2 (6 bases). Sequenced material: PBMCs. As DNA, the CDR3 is TGTGCCAGCAGCCTCCGGGACTCAAACACCGGGGAGCTGTTTTTT. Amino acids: CASSLRDSNTGELFF.